This T cell receptor beta chain was profiled in a study of cytomegalovirus exposure and HLA in healthy donors. Study in general: About 79 million unique TCRs from HLA-typed donors were held in an early data release. Around four fifths of around 390 genotyped donors fell in the Caucasian-associated ancestry cluster.

CDR3 length equals 14 residues. V shed 1 base and J shed 0 bases, with 4 bases lying between them. CDR1 is LNHNV, CDR2 YYDKDF, per germline (reference sequence). The PCR used 60 Vbeta and 13 Jbeta primers. Study processing details: An analysis performed later counted about 80 million unique TCR beta chains (roughly 11 million of them shared). Produced via immunoSEQ multiplex PCR; TCRdb's table is partial and in-frame only. V, J and clone size are taken as reported in that table, and D and trimming were inferred from the DNA itself. Among about 130,000 clones listed, over 65% were seen once. Whole-study findings and limits: Most TCR sequences showed up rarely, but some public TCRs showed up in many donors.

As for this clone: Its cognate antigen is unknown.

The rearrangement joins TRBV15 to TRBJ1-3; D unresolved. The sequence was collected from a man aged 18 to 30 in good health and CMV-seropositive. The sample taken for sequencing was PBMCs. In DNA, the CDR3 is TGTGCCACCAGCAGAGCAGGCTCTGGAAACACCATATATTTT. As protein: CATSRAGSGNTIYF.